What follows is one T cell receptor beta chain and its context. Its antigen is still unknown. The data belong to a study of cytotoxic CD8 clonotypes in ibrutinib-treated CLL. Study as a whole: The study included about a dozen relapsed/refractory and under 16 treatment-naive patients; about 17 had IGHV unmutated disease.

Broader study findings: With treatment, public clonotypes, which were uncommon, either contracted or remained stable.

Germline CDR1 is KGHSH and CDR2 is LQKENI. This CDR3 is built from 16 residues. The ends lost 2 bases at V and 5 bases at J; junction bases unmatched: 9. A 1 in 200,000 to 1 in 1 million T cell depth was the sequencing target. Sequenced by immunoSEQ multiplex PCR; TCRdb stores in-frame clones only, minus some. Found here are about 160,000 clones, 84% of them singletons; the top ten hold 3.5% to 5.5%. Here the sequenced sample was PBMCs, taken after 24 months of ibrutinib treatment. The rearrangement links TRBV18 to TRBJ2-5; TRBD1 agrees at 9 bases. This receptor was obtained from a human donor with chronic lymphocytic leukemia. The chain's CDR3 is CASSPAGTGWEETQYF. The CDR3 nucleotides are TGTGCCAGCTCACCAGCCGGGACAGGGTGGGAGGAGACCCAGTACTTC.